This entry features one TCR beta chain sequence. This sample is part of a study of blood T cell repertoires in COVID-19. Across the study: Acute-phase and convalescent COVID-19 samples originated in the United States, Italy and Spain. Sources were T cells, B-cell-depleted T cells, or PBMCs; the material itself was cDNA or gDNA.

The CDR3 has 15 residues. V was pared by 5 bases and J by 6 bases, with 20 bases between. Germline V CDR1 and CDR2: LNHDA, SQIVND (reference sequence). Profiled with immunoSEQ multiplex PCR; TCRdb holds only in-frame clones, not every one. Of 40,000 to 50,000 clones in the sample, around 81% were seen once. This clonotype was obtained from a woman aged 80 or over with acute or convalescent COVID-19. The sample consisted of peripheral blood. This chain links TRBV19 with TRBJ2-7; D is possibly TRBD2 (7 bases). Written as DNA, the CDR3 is TGTGCCAGTAGTCTTTGGGCGGGGGCGATCGGCGAGCAGTACTTC. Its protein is CASSLWAGAIGEQYF. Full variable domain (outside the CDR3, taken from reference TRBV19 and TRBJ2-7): DGGITQSPKYLFRKEGQNVTLSCEQNLNHDAMYWYRQDPGQGLRLIYYSQIVNDFQKGDIAEGYSVSREKKESFPLTVTSAQKNPTAFYLCASSLWAGAIGEQYFGPGTRLTVT.